This TCR beta chain emerged from a study of stem cell transplantation in POMP-related autoinflammatory disease. Study-level points and caveats: A trend toward lower repertoire diversity and greater clonality appeared in every analyzed T-cell subset of PRAID patients.

Germline V gives CDR1 DFQATT, CDR2 SNEGSKA (reference sequence). After removal of 3 bases from V and 7 bases from J, the junction contained 14 bases not matched to a gene. The CDR3 spans 16 residues. Sequencing was performed with immunoSEQ multiplex PCR; in TCRdb, only in-frame clones are kept and a portion is missing. In the table there are tens of thousands of clones, approximately 91% of which are singletons. This clone was detected only a few times. The antigen is not known. This chain uses TRBV20-1 with TRBJ2-1, with TRBD1 matching 8 bases. This specimen was CD4+ T cells from PBMCs, taken after stem cell transplantation. This TCR came from a human patient with POMP-related autoinflammation and immune dysregulation (PRAID). These T cells may partly come from the graft donor. DNA of the CDR3: TGCAGTGCTAGTCAACCCCGACAGGGGAGCATGAATGAGCAGTTCTTC. Protein product: CSASQPRQGSMNEQFF.